This TCR beta chain was observed in a study of shared clonotypes between healthy human individuals. Study details: The people who gave samples were a couple of women and a few men aged 18 to 49.

V was trimmed by 2 bases and J by 5 bases, leaving 13 bases between them. Germline V CDR1 and CDR2: SGHDT, YYEEEE. The CDR3 spans 14 residues. This clone appeared a single time. Using immunoSEQ multiplex PCR, the repertoire was profiled, and TCRdb retains in-frame clones only, with some absent. The sample records 1.5 million to 2.5 million clones, approximately 95% being singletons. Naive CD8 cells lacked CD45RO, underwent positive selection for CCR7 and left out terminally differentiated effector memory CD45RA+ cells. Donors comprised only Caucasian adults living in Nashville, Tennessee. Sequencing was done on a sample of naive CD8+ T cells sorted from blood. The chain uses TRBV5-6 and TRBJ1-2; D is undetermined. The clonotype was recovered from a man aged 18-30 years in good health. CDR3 sequence: CASSLSPGRYGYTF. In DNA form, the CDR3 reads TGTGCCAGCAGCTTATCCCCGGGCAGGTATGGCTACACCTTC.